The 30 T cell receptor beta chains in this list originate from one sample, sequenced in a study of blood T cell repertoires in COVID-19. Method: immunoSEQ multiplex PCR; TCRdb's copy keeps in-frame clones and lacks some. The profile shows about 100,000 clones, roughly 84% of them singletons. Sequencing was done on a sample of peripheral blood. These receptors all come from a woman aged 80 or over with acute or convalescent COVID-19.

This CDR3 is CASSFPPGTDEAFF. In nucleotides, the CDR3 is TGTGCCAGCAGCTTCCCTCCCGGGACAGATGAAGCTTTCTTT. The rearrangement uses TRBV7-9 and TRBJ1-1; 7 nucleotides align to TRBD1. Trimming removed 3 bases from V and 7 bases from J; junction bases left unmatched: 8. Germline V gene sequence: CDR1 SEHNR, CDR2 FQNEAQ (reference sequence). CDR3 size: 14 residues.

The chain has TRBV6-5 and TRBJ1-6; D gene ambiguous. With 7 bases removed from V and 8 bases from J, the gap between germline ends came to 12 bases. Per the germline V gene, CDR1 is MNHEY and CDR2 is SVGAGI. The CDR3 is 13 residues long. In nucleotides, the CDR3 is TGTGCCAGCACCCGAGAAGAGGATTCACCCCTCCACTTT. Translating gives CASTREEDSPLHF.

The CDR3 loop reads CASSKGVAGIRGYTF. As DNA, the CDR3 is TGTGCCAGCAGCAAAGGGGTGGCAGGGATTCGTGGCTACACCTTC. The chain recombines TRBV21-1 with TRBJ1-2; the DNA was not used to check the table's D call, TRBD1. TRBV21-1 is deemed a pseudogene. This CDR3 is 15 amino acids long.

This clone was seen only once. CDR3: CASSILGLAGGRDTQYF. The CDR3 DNA sequence: TGTGCCAGTAGTATATTGGGACTAGCGGGAGGCCGAGATACGCAGTATTTT. V and J are TRBV19 and TRBJ2-3, with 15 bases identical to TRBD2. Per germline, CDR1 LNHDA and CDR2 SQIVND (reference sequence). Losses at the gene ends were 2 bases for V and 5 bases for J; bases not matched to a gene: 5. This CDR3 is built from 17 residues.

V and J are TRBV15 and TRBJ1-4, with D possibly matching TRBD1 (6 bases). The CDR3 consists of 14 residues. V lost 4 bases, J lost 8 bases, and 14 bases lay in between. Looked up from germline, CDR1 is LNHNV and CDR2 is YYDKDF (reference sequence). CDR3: CATSIGQFPEKLFF. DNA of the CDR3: TGTGCCACCAGCATAGGACAGTTTCCGGAAAAACTGTTTTTT. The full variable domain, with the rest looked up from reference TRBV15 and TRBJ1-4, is DAMVIQNPRYQVTQFGKPVTLSCSQTLNHNVMYWYQQKSSQAPKLLFHYYDKDFNNEADTPDNFQSRRPNTSFCFLDIRSPGLGDTAMYLCATSIGQFPEKLFFGSGTQLSVL.

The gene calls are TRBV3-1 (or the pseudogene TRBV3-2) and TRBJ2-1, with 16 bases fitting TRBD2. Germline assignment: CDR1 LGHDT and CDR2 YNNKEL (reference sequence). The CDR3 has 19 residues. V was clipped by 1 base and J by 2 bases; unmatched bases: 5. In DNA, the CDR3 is TGTGCCAGCAGCCAAGGGGGACTAGCGGGAGGGGACCCCTACAATGAGCAGTTCTTC. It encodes CASSQGGLAGGDPYNEQFF.

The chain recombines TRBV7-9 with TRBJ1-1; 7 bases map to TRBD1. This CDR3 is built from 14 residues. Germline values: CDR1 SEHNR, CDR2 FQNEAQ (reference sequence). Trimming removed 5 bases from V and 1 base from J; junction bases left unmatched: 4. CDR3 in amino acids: CASSTRTGNTEAFF. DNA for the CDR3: TGTGCCAGCAGCACCCGGACAGGGAACACTGAAGCTTTCTTT.

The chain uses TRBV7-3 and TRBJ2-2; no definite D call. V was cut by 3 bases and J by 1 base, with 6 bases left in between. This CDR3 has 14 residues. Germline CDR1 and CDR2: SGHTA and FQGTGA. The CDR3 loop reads CASSFSGNTGELFF. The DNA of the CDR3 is TGTGCCAGCAGCTTCTCAGGGAACACCGGGGAGCTGTTTTTT.

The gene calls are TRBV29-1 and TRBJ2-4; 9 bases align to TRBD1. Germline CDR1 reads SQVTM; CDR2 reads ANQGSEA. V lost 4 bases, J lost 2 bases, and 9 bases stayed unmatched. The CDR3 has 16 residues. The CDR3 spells CSVGDRVGVTKNIQYF. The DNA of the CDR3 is TGCAGCGTTGGGGACAGGGTCGGGGTAACCAAAAACATTCAGTACTTC.

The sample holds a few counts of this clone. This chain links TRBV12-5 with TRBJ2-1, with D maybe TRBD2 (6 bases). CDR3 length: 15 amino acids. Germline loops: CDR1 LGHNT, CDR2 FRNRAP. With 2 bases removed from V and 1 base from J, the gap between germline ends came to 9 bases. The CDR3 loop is CASGLISGSYNEQFF. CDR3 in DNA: TGTGCTAGTGGTTTGATCAGCGGGTCCTACAATGAGCAGTTCTTC.

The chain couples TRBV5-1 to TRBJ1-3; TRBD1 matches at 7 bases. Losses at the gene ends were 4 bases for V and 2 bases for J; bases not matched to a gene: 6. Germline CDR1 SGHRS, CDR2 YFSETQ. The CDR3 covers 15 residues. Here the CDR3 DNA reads TGCGCCAGCAGCATCGGGGGACAGCCTGGAAACACCATATATTTT. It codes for CASSIGGQPGNTIYF. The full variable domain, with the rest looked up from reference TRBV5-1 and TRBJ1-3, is KAGVTQTPRYLIKTRGQQVTLSCSPISGHRSVSWYQQTPGQGLQFLFEYFSETQRNKGNFPGRFSGRQFSNSRSEMNVSTLELGDSALYLCASSIGGQPGNTIYFGEGSWLTVV.

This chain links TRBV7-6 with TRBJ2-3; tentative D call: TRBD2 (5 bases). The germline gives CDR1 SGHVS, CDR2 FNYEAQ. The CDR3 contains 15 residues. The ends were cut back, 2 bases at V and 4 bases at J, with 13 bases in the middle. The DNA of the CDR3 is TGTGCCAGCAGCTTATCCGAGCGGCCTCCAGATACGCAGTATTTT. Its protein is CASSLSERPPDTQYF.

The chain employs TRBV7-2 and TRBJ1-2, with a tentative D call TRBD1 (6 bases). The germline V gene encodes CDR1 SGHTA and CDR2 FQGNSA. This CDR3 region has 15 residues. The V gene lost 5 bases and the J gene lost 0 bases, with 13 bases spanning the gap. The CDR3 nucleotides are TGTGCCAGCAGCCCTACAGGGATTACTAACTATGGCTACACCTTC. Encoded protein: CASSPTGITNYGYTF.

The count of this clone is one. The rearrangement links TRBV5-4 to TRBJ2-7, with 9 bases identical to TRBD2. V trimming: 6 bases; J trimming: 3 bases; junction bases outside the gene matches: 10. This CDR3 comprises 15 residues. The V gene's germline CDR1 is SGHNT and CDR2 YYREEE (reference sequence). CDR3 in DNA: TGTGCCAGCACCTCTAGGGCAGCGGGAGGCTACGAGCAGTACTTC. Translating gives CASTSRAAGGYEQYF.

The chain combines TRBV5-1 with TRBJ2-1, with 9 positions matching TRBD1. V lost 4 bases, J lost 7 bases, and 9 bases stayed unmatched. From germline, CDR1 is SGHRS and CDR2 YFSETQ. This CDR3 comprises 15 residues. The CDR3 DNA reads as TGCGCCAGCAGCAACACAGGGGGCGCAGGGAATGAGCAGTTCTTC. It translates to CASSNTGGAGNEQFF.

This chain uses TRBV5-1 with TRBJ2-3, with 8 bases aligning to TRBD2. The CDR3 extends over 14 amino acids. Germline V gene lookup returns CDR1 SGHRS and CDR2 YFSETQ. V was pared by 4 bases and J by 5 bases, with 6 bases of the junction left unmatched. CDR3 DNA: TGCGCCAGCAGCGTCGGACTAGCTGTAGATACGCAGTATTTT. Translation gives CASSVGLAVDTQYF. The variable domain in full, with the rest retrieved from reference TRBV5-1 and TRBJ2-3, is KAGVTQTPRYLIKTRGQQVTLSCSPISGHRSVSWYQQTPGQGLQFLFEYFSETQRNKGNFPGRFSGRQFSNSRSEMNVSTLELGDSALYLCASSVGLAVDTQYFGPGTRLTVL.

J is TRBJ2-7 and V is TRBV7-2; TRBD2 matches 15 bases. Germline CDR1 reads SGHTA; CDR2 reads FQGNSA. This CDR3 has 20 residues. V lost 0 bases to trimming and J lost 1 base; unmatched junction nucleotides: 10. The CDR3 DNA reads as TGTGCCAGCAGCTTAGCGTTCGGACTAGCGGGAGGGTTATTATCCTACGAGCAGTACTTC. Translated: CASSLAFGLAGGLLSYEQYF.

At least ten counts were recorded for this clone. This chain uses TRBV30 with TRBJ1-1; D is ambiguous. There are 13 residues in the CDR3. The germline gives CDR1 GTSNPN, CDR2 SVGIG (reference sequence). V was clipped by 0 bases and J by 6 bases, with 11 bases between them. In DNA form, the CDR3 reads TGTGCCTGGAGTGTTTTGATGAGGGCTGAAGCTTTCTTT. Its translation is CAWSVLMRAEAFF.

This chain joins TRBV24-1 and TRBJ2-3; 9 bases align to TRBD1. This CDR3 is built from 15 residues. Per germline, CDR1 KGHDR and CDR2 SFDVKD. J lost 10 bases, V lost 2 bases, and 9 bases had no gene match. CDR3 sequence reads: CATSDSRQGGVAQYF. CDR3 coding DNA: TGTGCCACCAGTGATTCTAGACAGGGGGGCGTGGCGCAGTATTTT.

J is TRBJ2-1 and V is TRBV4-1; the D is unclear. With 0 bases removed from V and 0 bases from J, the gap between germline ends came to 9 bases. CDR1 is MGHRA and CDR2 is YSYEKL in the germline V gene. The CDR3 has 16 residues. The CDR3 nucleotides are TGCGCCAGCAGCCAAGATTTCTTACTCTCCTACAATGAGCAGTTCTTC. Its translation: CASSQDFLLSYNEQFF.

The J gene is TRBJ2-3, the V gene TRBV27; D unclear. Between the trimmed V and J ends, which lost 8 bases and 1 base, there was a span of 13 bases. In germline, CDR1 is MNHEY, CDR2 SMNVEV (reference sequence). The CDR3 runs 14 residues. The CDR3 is CASGLVRGTDTQYF. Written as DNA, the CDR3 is TGTGCCAGCGGATTAGTTCGGGGCACAGATACGCAGTATTTT.

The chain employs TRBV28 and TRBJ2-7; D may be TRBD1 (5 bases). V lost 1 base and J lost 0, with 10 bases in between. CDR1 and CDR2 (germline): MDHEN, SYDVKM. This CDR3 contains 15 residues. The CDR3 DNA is TGTGCCAGCAGTTTATCCCAGGGCAGCTCCTACGAGCAGTACTTC. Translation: CASSLSQGSSYEQYF. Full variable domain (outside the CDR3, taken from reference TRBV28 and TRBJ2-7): DVKVTQSSRYLVKRTGEKVFLECVQDMDHENMFWYRQDPGLGLRLIYFSYDVKMKEKGDIPEGYSVSREKKERFSLILESASTNQTSMYLCASSLSQGSSYEQYFGPGTRLTVT.

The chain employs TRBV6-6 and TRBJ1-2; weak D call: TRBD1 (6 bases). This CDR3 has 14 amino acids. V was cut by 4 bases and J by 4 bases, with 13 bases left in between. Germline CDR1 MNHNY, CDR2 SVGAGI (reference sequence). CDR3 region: CASSWGGDTYGYTF. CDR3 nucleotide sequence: TGTGCCAGCAGTTGGGGGGGGGACACCTATGGCTACACCTTC.

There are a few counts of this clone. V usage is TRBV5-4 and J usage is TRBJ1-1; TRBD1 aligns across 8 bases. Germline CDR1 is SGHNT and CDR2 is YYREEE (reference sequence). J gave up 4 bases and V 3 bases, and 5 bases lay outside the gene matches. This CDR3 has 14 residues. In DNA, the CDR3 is TGTGCCAGCAGCTCGGACAGGGTAAGCACTGAAGCTTTCTTT. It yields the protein CASSSDRVSTEAFF.

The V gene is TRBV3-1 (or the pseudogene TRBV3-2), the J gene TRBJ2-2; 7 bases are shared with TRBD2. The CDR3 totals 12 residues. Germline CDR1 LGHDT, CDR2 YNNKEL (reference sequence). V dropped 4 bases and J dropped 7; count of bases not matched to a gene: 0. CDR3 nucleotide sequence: TGTGCCAGCAGCCGCGGGGGCGGGGAGCTGTTTTTT. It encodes CASSRGGGELFF.

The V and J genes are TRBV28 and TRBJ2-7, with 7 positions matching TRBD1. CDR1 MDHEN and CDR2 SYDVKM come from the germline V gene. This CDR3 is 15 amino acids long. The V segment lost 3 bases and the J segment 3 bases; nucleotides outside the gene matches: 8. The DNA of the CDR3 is TGTGCCAGCAGTTTGACTCAATCAGGGGGCTACGAGCAGTACTTC. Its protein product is CASSLTQSGGYEQYF.

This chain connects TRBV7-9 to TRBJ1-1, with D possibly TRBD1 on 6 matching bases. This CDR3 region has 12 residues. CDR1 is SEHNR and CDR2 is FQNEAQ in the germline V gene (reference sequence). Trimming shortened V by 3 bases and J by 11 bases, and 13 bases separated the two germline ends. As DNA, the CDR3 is TGTGCCAGCAGCTTTCGGCAGGGGTGGGCTTTCTTT. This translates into CASSFRQGWAFF.

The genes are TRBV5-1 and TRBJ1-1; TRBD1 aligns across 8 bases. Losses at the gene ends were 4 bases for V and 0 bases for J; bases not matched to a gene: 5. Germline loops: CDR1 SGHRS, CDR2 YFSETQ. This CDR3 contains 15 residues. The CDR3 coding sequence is TGCGCCAGCAGCAAGACAGGGGCCATGAACACTGAAGCTTTCTTT. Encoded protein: CASSKTGAMNTEAFF.

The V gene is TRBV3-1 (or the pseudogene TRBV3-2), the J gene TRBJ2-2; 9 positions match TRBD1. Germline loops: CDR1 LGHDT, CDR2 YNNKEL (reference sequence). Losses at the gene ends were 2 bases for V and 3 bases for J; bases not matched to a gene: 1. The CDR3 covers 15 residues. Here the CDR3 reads CASSQWDRDTGELFF. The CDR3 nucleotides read TGTGCCAGCAGCCAATGGGACAGGGACACCGGGGAGCTGTTTTTT.

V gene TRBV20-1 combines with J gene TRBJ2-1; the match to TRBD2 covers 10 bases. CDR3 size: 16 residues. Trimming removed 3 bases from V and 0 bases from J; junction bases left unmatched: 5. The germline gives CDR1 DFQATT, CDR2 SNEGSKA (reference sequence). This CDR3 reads CSASSPSGSSYNEQFF. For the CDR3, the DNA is TGCAGTGCTAGTTCGCCTAGCGGGAGCTCCTACAATGAGCAGTTCTTC.